Listed here is a single T cell receptor (beta chain). Its antigen is unknown. This CDR3 is 19 amino acids long. Germline CDR1 LGHNA, CDR2 YSLEER. V shed 0 bases and J 1 base; nucleotides not matched to a gene: 12. The data were produced by immunoSEQ multiplex PCR, yet TCRdb's version contains in-frame clones alone and is incomplete. The sample has about a million clones, approximately 80% seen once. The sample belongs to a study of shared clonotypes between healthy human individuals. Study findings and constraints: Measured sharing among donors was expected to vary with sequencing depth. Clonotypes that were shared across four donors made up around 5% of naive CD4 clonotypes.

The sample comprised memory CD4+ T cells sorted from blood. Subset specified: CD45RA-negative fraction. The chain is built from TRBV4-3 and TRBJ2-5; TRBD1 aligns across 9 bases. The receptor was isolated from a man between 18 and 29 years old in good health. This CDR3 is CASSQDTGTGRAVQETQYF. CDR3 in DNA: TGCGCCAGCAGCCAAGACACCGGGACAGGGAGGGCGGTCCAAGAGACCCAGTACTTC.